This T cell receptor beta chain was identified in a study of shared clonotypes between healthy human individuals. Overall study findings and caveats: Sequencing depth was predicted to influence how clonotypes are shared among donors.

In the source study's methods: Filtering differed since immunoSEQ provided only junctions, with no quality scores. The method was immunoSEQ multiplex PCR; TCRdb's version includes in-frame clones alone and lacks a portion of them. V, J and clone size are those of that table, while D and trimming were read from the DNA. The profile shows around 940,000 clones, approximately 80% of them singletons. Remarks on this clone: The antigen is undetermined.

This TCR derives from a man in his late teens or twenties in good health. The sample consisted of memory CD4+ T cells sorted from blood. Regarding subset: CD45RA-negative fraction.

The CDR3 loop is CASRPGLFTAEAFF. The CDR3 nucleotides read TGTGCCAGCAGACCGGGACTCTTTACGGCAGAAGCTTTCTTT. The chain recombines TRBV28 with TRBJ1-1, with D perhaps TRBD1 (5 bases). Trimming removed 6 bases from V and 8 bases from J, with 19 bases in between. The germline V gene encodes CDR1 MDHEN and CDR2 SYDVKM. The CDR3 length is 14 residues.